The clone carrying this T cell receptor beta chain was recorded at least ten times. These data are taken from a study of T-cell reconstitution after alpha-beta-depleted transplantation in children. There are 16 residues in the CDR3. Germline V gene lookup returns CDR1 DFQATT and CDR2 SNEGSKA (reference sequence). Deletions cut 7 bases from V and 0 bases from J, with 19 bases between. Preparation of the TCRbeta library was carried out with unique molecular identifiers. TCRdb analysed the PCR reads with MiXCR anew, one entry per CDR3 protein. In the table there are roughly 200,000 distinct CDR3 sequences, 13% to 15% of which are singletons.

The input for sequencing was PBMCs from the stem cell graft donor, taken from the stem cell graft. This sequence was found in a human donor who donated a stem cell graft to a child with acute lymphoblastic leukemia. The rearrangement joins TRBV20-1 to TRBJ2-1; no firm D call. CDR3 region: CSGKDGRISSYNEQFF. DNA of the CDR3: TGCAGTGGCAAAGACGGCAGAATTAGCTCCTACAATGAGCAGTTCTTC.